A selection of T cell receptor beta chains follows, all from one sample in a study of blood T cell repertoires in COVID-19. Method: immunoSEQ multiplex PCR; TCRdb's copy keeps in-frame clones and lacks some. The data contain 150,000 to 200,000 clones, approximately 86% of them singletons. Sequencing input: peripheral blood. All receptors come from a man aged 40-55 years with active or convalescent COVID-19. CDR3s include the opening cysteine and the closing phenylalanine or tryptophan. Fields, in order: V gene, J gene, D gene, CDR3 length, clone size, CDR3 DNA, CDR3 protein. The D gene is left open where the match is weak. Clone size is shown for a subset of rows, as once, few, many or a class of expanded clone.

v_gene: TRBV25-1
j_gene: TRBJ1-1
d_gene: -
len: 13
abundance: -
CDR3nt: TGTGCCAGCAGTGATGGAGGGAACACTGAAGCTTTCTTT
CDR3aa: CASSDGGNTEAFF

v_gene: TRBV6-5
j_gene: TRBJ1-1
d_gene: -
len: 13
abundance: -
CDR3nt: TGTGCCAGCACCCGAAACAGGGACACTGAAGCTTTCTTT
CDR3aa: CASTRNRDTEAFF

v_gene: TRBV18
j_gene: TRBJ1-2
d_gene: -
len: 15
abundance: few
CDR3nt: TGTGCCAGCTCACCACCCGGACGGAGGATATATGGCTACACCTTC
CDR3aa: CASSPPGRRIYGYTF

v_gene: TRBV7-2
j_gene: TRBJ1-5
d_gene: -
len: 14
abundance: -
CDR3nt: TGTGCCAGCAGCCCAGTCGGGGGGGGGCAGCCCCAGCATTTT
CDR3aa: CASSPVGGGQPQHF

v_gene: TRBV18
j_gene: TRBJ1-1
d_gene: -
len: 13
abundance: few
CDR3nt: TGTGCCAGCTCACTCAAGCTGAACACTGAAGCTTTCTTT
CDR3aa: CASSLKLNTEAFF

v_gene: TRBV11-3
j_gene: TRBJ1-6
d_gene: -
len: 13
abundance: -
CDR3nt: TGTGCCAGCAGCTTAGAGGTGGAGGGCCCCCTCCACTTT
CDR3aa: CASSLEVEGPLHF

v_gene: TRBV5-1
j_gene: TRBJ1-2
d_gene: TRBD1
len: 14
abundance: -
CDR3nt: TGCGCCAGCAGCCCCGTACAGGGGGCGAATGGCTACACCTTC
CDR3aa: CASSPVQGANGYTF

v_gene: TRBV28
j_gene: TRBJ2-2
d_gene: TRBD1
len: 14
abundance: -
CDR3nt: TGTGCCAGCAGTCGACAGGGGGGAACCGGGGAGCTGTTTTTT
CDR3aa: CASSRQGGTGELFF

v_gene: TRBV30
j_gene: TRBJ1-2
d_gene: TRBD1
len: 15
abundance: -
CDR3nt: TGTGCCTTTGCGACAGGGGGCTCAACTAACTATGGCTACACCTTC
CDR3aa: CAFATGGSTNYGYTF

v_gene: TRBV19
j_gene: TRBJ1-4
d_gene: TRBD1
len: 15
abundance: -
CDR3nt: TGTGCCAGTCATAACCCCGGACAGGGTGATGAAAAACTGTTTTTT
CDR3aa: CASHNPGQGDEKLFF

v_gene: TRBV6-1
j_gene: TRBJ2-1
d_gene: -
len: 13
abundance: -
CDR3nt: TGTGCCAGCAGTGAGTCGCAGAACAATGAGCAGTTCTTC
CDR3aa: CASSESQNNEQFF

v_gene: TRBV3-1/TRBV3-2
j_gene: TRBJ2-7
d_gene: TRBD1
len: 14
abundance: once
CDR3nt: TGTGCCAGCCGTCCTTCAGGGACAGTTTACGAGCAGTACTTC
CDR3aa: CASRPSGTVYEQYF

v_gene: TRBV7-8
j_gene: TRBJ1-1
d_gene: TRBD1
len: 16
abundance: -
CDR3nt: TGTGCCAGCAGCTCCCCCGAACGGGACAGGGGCACTGAAGCTTTCTTT
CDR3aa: CASSSPERDRGTEAFF

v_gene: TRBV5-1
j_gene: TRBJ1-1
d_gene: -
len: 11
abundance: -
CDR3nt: TGCGCCAGTCGGGGGGAGACTGAAGCTTTCTTT
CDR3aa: CASRGETEAFF

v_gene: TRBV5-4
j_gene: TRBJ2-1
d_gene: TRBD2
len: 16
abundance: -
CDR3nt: TGTGCCAGCAGCACCTCTAGCGGGGGGCAATACAATGAGCAGTTCTTC
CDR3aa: CASSTSSGGQYNEQFF

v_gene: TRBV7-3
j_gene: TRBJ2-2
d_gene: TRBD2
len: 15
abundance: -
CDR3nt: TGTGCCAGCAGCTTAGGGACTAGCGGGGCCGGGGAGCTGTTTTTT
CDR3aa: CASSLGTSGAGELFF

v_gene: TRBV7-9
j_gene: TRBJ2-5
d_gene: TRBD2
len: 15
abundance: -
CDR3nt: TGTGCCAGCAGCTTAGGGACTAGCGGCCAAGAGACCCAGTACTTC
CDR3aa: CASSLGTSGQETQYF

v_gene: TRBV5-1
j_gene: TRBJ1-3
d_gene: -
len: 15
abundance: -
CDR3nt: TGCGCCAGCAGACCCTTCGACAGCTCTGGAAACACCATATATTTT
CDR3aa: CASRPFDSSGNTIYF

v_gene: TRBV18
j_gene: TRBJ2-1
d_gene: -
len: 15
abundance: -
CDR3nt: TGTGCCAGCTCAGCCGGTGGGGCGGGGAACAATGAGCAGTTCTTC
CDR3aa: CASSAGGAGNNEQFF

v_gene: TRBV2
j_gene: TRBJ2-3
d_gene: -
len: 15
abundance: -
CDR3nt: TGTGCCAGCACCACCCTTGGGCTAGCCGCAGATACGCAGTATTTT
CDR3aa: CASTTLGLAADTQYF

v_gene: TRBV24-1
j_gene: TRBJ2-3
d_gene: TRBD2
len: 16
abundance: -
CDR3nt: TGTGCCACCAGTGATTTCGCTAGCGGAGTCACAGATACGCAGTATTTT
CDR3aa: CATSDFASGVTDTQYF

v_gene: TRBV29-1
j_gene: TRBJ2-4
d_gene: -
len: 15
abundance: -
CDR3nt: TGCAGCGTTTCAGAGGGCCTTTGGGCCAAAAACATTCAGTACTTC
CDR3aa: CSVSEGLWAKNIQYF

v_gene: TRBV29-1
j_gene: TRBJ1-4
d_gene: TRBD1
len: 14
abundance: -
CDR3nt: TGCAGCGTCCGCGACAGGGGGGGGAATGAAAAACTGTTTTTT
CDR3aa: CSVRDRGGNEKLFF

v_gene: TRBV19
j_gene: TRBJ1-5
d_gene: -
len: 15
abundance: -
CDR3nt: TGTGCCAGTACTGTGGGCAGCTTGGGCAATCAGCCCCAGCATTTT
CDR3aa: CASTVGSLGNQPQHF

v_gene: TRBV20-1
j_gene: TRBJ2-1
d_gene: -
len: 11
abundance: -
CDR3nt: TGCAGTGCAAGCACTGCCAATGAGCAGTTCTTC
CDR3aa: CSASTANEQFF

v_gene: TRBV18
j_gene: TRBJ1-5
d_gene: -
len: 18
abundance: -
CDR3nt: TGTGCCAGCTCACTGGGGCCAGGACGGGGGTATAGCAATCAGCCCCAGCATTTT
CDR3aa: CASSLGPGRGYSNQPQHF

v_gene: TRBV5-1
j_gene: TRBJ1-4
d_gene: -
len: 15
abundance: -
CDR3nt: TGCGCCAGCACCAAGACGACAGGAACTAATGAAAAACTGTTTTTT
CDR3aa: CASTKTTGTNEKLFF

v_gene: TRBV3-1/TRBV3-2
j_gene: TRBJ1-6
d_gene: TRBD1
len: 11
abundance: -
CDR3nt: TGTGCCAGGGACAGGGATTCACCCCTCCACTTT
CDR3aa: CARDRDSPLHF

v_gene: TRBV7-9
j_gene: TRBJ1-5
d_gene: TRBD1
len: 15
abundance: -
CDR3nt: TGTGCCAGCAGCTGGGGGGACAGCAGCAATCAGCCCCAGCATTTT
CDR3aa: CASSWGDSSNQPQHF

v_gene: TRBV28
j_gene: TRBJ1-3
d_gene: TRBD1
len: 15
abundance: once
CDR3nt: TGTGCCAGCAGTTTCGCAGGGGGCTCTGGAAACACCATATATTTT
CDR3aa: CASSFAGGSGNTIYF

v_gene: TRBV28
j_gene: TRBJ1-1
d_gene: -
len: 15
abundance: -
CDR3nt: TGTGCCAGCATCTTCAAGGACAGAATGAACACTGAAGCTTTCTTT
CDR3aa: CASIFKDRMNTEAFF

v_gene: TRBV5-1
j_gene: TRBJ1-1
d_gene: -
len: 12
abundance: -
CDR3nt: TGCGCCAGCGCCGGGGGGGAGACTGAAGCTTTCTTT
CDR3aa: CASAGGETEAFF

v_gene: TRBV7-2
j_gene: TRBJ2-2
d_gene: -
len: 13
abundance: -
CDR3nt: TGTGCCAGCAGCTTTTCAGGCACCGGGGAGCTGTTTTTT
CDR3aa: CASSFSGTGELFF

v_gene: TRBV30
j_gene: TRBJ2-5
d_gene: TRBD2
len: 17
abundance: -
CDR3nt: TGTGCCTGGAACGGACTAGCGGGGGACCCCCTACAAGAGACCCAGTACTTC
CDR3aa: CAWNGLAGDPLQETQYF

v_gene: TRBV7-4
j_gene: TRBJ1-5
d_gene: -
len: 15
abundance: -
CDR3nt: TGTGCCAGCAGCTTGGGGGGGATAGAGGATCAGCCCCAGCATTTT
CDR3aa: CASSLGGIEDQPQHF

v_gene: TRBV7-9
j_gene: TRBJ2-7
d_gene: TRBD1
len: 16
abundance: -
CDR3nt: TGTGCCAGCAGCTTACCCGAGGGGACAGCAACCTACGAGCAGTACTTC
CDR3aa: CASSLPEGTATYEQYF

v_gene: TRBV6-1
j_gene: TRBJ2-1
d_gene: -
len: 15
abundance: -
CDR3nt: TGTGCCAGCAGTGAAGTAGGCAGGGATCGGGGGAAGCAGTTCTTC
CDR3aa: CASSEVGRDRGKQFF

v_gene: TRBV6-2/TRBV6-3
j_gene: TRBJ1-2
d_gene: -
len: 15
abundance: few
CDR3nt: TGTGCCAGCAGTGATCTGCGCGAGGAAGACTATGGCTACACCTTC
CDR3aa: CASSDLREEDYGYTF

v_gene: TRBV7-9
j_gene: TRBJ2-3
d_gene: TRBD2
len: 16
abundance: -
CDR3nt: TGTGCCAGCAGCCCTCGACTAGCGGGGGGAGTAGATACGCAGTATTTT
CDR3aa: CASSPRLAGGVDTQYF

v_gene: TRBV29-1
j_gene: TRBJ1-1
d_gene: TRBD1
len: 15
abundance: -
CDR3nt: TGCAGCGCCCGAACGGACAGGGCGGGCCACACTGAAGCTTTCTTT
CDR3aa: CSARTDRAGHTEAFF

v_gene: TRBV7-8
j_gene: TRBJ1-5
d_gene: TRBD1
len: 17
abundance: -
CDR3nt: TGTGCCAGCAGCTCGGGGGGACGGACAGGGATCCATCAGCCCCAGCATTTT
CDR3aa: CASSSGGRTGIHQPQHF

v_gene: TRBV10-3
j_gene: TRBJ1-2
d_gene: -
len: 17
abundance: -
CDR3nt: TGTGCCATCAGTGAGTCTTGGGGGCAGAGAGCTAACTATGGCTACACCTTC
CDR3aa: CAISESWGQRANYGYTF

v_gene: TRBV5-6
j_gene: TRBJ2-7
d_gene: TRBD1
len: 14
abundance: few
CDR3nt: TGTGCCAGCAGCACCGGGACAGGGTTCTACGAGCAGTACTTC
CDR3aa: CASSTGTGFYEQYF

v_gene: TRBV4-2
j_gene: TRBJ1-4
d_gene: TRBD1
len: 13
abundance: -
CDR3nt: TGTGCCAGCAGCCTATCGACAGGGGTGGAACTGTTTTTT
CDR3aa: CASSLSTGVELFF

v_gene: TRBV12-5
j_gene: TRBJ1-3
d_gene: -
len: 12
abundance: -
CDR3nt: TGTGCTAGTCGACTAGGGGTAAACACCATATATTTT
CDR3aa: CASRLGVNTIYF

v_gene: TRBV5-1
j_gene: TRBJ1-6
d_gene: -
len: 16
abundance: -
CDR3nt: TGCGCCAGCAGCGATGCAAGGGGCTCCTATAATTCACCCCTCCACTTT
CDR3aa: CASSDARGSYNSPLHF

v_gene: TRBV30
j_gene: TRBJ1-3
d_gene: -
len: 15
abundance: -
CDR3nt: TGTGCCTGGAGGGCTAGGGGGGGCTCTGGAAACACCATATATTTT
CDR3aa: CAWRARGGSGNTIYF

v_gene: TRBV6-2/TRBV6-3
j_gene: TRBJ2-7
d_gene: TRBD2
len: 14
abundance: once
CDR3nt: TGTGCCAGCAGCCTAACGGGGGGTCTGAACGAGCAGTACTTC
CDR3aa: CASSLTGGLNEQYF

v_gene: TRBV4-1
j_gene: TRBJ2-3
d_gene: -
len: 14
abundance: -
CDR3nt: TGCGCCAGCAGCCATTACTCAGGGTCGGATACGCAGTATTTT
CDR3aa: CASSHYSGSDTQYF

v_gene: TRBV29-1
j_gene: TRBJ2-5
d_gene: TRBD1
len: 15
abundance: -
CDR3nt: TGCAGCGTTCTGGACAGGGGAGGGCTATCGGAGACCCAGTACTTC
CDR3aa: CSVLDRGGLSETQYF

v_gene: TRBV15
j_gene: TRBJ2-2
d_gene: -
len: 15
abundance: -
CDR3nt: TGTGCCACCAGCGTACCGGGACTCCCGGCCGGGGAGCTGTTTTTT
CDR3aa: CATSVPGLPAGELFF

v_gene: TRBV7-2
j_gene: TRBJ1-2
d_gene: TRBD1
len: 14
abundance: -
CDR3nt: TGTGCCAGCAGCTTCGACAGGGCGGTCCGAGGCTACACCTTC
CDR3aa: CASSFDRAVRGYTF

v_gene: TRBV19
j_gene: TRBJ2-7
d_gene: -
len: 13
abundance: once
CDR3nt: TGTGCCAGTAGTCAGGGGCCCTCCTACGAGCAGTACTTC
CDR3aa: CASSQGPSYEQYF

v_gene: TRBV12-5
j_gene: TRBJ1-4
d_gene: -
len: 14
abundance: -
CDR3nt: TGTGCTAGTGATTCCAGGGAATTCGGGGAAAAACTGTTTTTT
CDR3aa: CASDSREFGEKLFF

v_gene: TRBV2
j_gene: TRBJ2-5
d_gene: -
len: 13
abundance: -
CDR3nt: TGTGCCAGCAGTGAATCAGGGATGGTGACCCAGTACTTC
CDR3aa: CASSESGMVTQYF